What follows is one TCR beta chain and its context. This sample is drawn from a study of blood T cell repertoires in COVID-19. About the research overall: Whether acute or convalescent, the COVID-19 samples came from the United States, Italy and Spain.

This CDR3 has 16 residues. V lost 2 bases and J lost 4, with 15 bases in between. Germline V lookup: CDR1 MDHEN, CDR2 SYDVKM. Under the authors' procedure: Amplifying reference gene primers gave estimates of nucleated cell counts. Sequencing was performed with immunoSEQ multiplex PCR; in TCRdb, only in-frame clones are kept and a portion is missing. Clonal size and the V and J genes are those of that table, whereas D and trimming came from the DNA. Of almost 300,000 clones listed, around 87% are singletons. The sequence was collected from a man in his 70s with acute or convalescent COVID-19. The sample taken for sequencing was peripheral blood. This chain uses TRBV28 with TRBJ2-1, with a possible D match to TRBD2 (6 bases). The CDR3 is CASSLARGGTYNEQFF. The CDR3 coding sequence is TGTGCCAGCAGTTTAGCTCGGGGCGGGACTTACAATGAGCAGTTCTTC.